Listed below are T cell receptor beta chains from one sample, sequenced in a study of control samples from healthy donors and cancer patients. Profiled with immunoSEQ multiplex PCR; TCRdb holds only in-frame clones, not every one. Reported are roughly 190,000 clones; the ten largest clones contain around 2%. The specimen was blood. The receptors were gathered from a woman aged 25 to 39 in good health. Each CDR3 is given with its conserved first and last residue. Fields, in order: J gene, D gene, V gene, CDR3 protein, CDR3 DNA. D genes are given only for firm matches.

J: TRBJ2-7; D: .; V: TRBV24-1; CDR3: CATSDLQGQPGDEQYF; DNA: TGTGCCACCAGTGATTTGCAAGGACAGCCGGGGGACGAGCAGTACTTC
J: TRBJ1-6; D: .; V: TRBV6-8; CDR3: CASSYAGQNSPLHF; DNA: TGTGCCAGCAGTTACGCAGGGCAGAATTCACCCCTCCACTTT
J: TRBJ1-6; D: TRBD1; V: TRBV18; CDR3: CASSPDVGTGYSPLHF; DNA: TGTGCCAGCTCACCGGATGTAGGGACAGGGTATTCACCCCTCCACTTT
J: TRBJ2-5; D: TRBD2; V: TRBV7-2; CDR3: CASSLRASGGAETQYF; DNA: TGTGCCAGCAGCTTACGCGCTAGCGGGGGGGCGGAGACCCAGTACTTC
J: TRBJ1-6; D: .; V: TRBV2; CDR3: CASSEQGVTYNSPLHF; DNA: TGTGCCAGCAGTGAACAAGGGGTAACCTATAATTCACCCCTCCACTTT
J: TRBJ1-1; D: .; V: TRBV30; CDR3: CAWNLGQLNTEAFF; DNA: TGTGCCTGGAACCTAGGACAGCTGAACACTGAAGCTTTCTTT
J: TRBJ1-2; D: .; V: TRBV5-1; CDR3: CASSLRAAKDPTF; DNA: TGCGCCAGCAGCTTGAGGGCAGCCAAAGACCCCACCTTC
J: TRBJ1-5; D: .; V: TRBV6-5; CDR3: CASRKRQLDQPQHF; DNA: TGTGCCAGCAGAAAGAGACAGCTTGATCAGCCCCAGCATTTT
J: TRBJ2-2; D: TRBD1; V: TRBV6-1; CDR3: CASSEVFGGQGWAGELFF; DNA: TGTGCCAGCAGTGAAGTCTTTGGAGGACAGGGCTGGGCCGGGGAGCTGTTTTTT
J: TRBJ1-1; D: .; V: TRBV19; CDR3: CASRLGFTNTEAFF; DNA: TGTGCCAGTAGGTTAGGATTCACGAACACTGAAGCTTTCTTT
J: TRBJ2-3; D: TRBD1; V: TRBV6-5; CDR3: CASSSTGGRTDTQYF; DNA: TGTGCCAGCAGCTCGACAGGGGGCAGGACAGATACGCAGTATTTT
J: TRBJ2-4; D: .; V: TRBV5-6; CDR3: CASSSTGIREKNIQYF; DNA: TGTGCCAGCAGCTCTACAGGGATCCGGGAGAAAAACATTCAGTACTTC
J: TRBJ1-3; D: .; V: TRBV27; CDR3: CASSPREPSGNTIYF; DNA: TGTGCCAGCAGTCCAAGGGAACCGTCTGGAAACACCATATATTTT
J: TRBJ2-3; D: TRBD2; V: TRBV9; CDR3: CASSVGTSGGLTDTQYF; DNA: TGTGCCAGCAGCGTTGGGACTAGCGGGGGGCTCACAGATACGCAGTATTTT
J: TRBJ1-4; D: .; V: TRBV5-1; CDR3: CASSLATNEKLFF; DNA: TGCGCCAGCAGCCTCGCAACTAATGAAAAACTGTTTTTT
J: TRBJ2-5; D: .; V: TRBV7-2; CDR3: CASSLRDRRGETQYF; DNA: TGTGCCAGCAGCTTACGAGACAGACGCGGGGAGACCCAGTACTTC
J: TRBJ1-5; D: .; V: TRBV19; CDR3: CASSMGRDNQPQHF; DNA: TGTGCCAGTAGTATGGGCAGGGATAATCAGCCCCAGCATTTT